This T cell receptor (beta chain) was sequenced during a study of cytomegalovirus exposure and HLA in healthy donors. Study results and limitations: What was likely a sequencing artifact was a cluster of highly shared sequence variants. Beyond CMV serostatus, there was no information to go on about immune exposure.

Concerning this clone: Its cognate antigen is unknown.

Germline lookup yields CDR1 SGHNT and CDR2 YYREEE (reference sequence). CDR3 length: 16 residues. Trimming removed 0 bases from V and 1 base from J, with 11 bases in between. The PCR employed 60 Vbeta primers together with 13 Jbeta primers. Assay used: immunoSEQ multiplex PCR; TCRdb lists only in-frame clones, some missing. Of approximately 90,000 clones detected, roughly 74% appear once; the ten largest clones hold around 2%. Sequenced input: PBMCs. This receptor was obtained from a man aged 35 to 55 in good health and CMV-seronegative. The chain employs TRBV5-4 and TRBJ2-1; TRBD2 is a possible D gene (7 bases). The CDR3 here is CASSLESGTSYNEQFF. As DNA, the CDR3 is TGTGCCAGCAGCTTGGAGAGCGGGACATCCTACAATGAGCAGTTCTTC.